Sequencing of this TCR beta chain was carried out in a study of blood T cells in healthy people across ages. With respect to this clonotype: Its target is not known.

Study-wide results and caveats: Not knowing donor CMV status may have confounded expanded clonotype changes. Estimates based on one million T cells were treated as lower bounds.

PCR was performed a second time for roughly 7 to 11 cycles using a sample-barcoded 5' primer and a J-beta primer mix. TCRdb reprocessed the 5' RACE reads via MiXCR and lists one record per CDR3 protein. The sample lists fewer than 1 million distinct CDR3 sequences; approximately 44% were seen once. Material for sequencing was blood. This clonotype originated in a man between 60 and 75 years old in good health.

Written as DNA, the CDR3 is TGCGCCAGCAGCTTTTCGGCAGGAGATCAGCCCCAGCATTTT. This sequence encodes CASSFSAGDQPQHF. The rearrangement uses TRBV5-1 and TRBJ1-5; D is ambiguous. Looked up from germline, CDR1 is SGHRS and CDR2 is YFSETQ. This CDR3 is built from 14 residues. V was cut by 2 bases and J by 5 bases, with 11 bases left in between.